This is a list of T cell receptor beta chains from one sample in a study of shared clonotypes between healthy human individuals. Data came from immunoSEQ multiplex PCR; TCRdb stores just in-frame clones and leaves some out. The repertoire holds about 2,100,000 clones, roughly 91% seen once, with roughly 1.7% in the top ten. The specimen was naive CD8+ T cells from PBMCs. The receptor source for this set is a man aged 18 to 30 in good health. Some clones in this sample may be carry-over from other donors' samples. CDR3s include the opening cysteine and the closing phenylalanine or tryptophan. The D gene is left open where the match is weak.

CAPGGRAWGYEQYF	TGTGCACCGGGCGGGAGGGCCTGGGGCTACGAGCAGTACTTC	TRBJ2-7	TRBD2	14	TRBV10-3
CASSGRGMIYEQYF	TGTGCCAGCTCGGGACGGGGTATGATCTACGAGCAGTACTTC	TRBJ2-7	-	14	TRBV27
CASSLANYGYTF	TGTGCCAGTAGTCTGGCTAACTATGGCTACACCTTC	TRBJ1-2	-	12	TRBV19
CASSLDSGRYNEQYF	TGTGCCAGCAGCTTAGATAGCGGGAGGTACAACGAGCAGTACTTC	TRBJ2-7	TRBD2	15	TRBV11-3
CASSYATSGTPEQYF	TGTGCCAGCAGTTACGCAACAAGCGGGACCCCCGAGCAGTATTTC	TRBJ2-7	TRBD2	15	TRBV6-6
CASREDRGIYNEQFF	TGTGCCAGCAGGGAGGACAGGGGGATCTACAATGAGCAGTTCTTC	TRBJ2-1	TRBD1	15	TRBV5-4
CSVRDLMDLYNEQFF	TGCAGCGTCCGCGACCTTATGGATCTCTACAATGAGCAGTTCTTC	TRBJ2-1	-	15	TRBV29-1
CASSLEPGDTQYF	TGTGCCAGCAGTTTAGAACCGGGGGATACGCAGTATTTT	TRBJ2-3	-	13	TRBV27
CASSQDGETGELFF	TGCGCCAGCAGCCAAGACGGGGAAACCGGGGAGCTGTTTTTT	TRBJ2-2	-	14	TRBV4-3
CASSLAGGEETQYF	TGTGCCAGCAGCTTGGCAGGGGGCGAAGAGACCCAGTACTTC	TRBJ2-5	TRBD1	14	TRBV5-4
CASSQDWGEDIGAYDGYTF	TGCGCCAGCAGCCAAGATTGGGGGGAAGACATCGGGGCTTACGACGGCTACACCTTC	TRBJ1-2	-	19	TRBV4-1
CASSLISGRFYEQFF	TGTGCCAGCAGCTTAATCTCGGGTAGGTTCTATGAGCAGTTCTTC	TRBJ2-1	-	15	TRBV7-8
CASRDNYNEQFF	TGTGCCAGTAGGGACAACTACAATGAGCAGTTCTTC	TRBJ2-1	-	12	TRBV19
CASSLGWDFSYEQYF	TGTGCCAGCAGCTTGGGGTGGGACTTTTCCTACGAGCAGTACTTC	TRBJ2-7	-	15	TRBV5-6
CASSVASGGAVGRFF	TGTGCCAGCAGCGTAGCTTCAGGGGGCGCGGTTGGTAGGTTCTTC	TRBJ2-1	TRBD1	15	TRBV9
CASSPRTGPGYEQYF	TGTGCCAGCAGCCCAAGAACAGGGCCTGGATACGAGCAGTACTTC	TRBJ2-7	-	15	TRBV7-8
CASSFSGYGYTF	TGCGCCAGCAGCTTTTCGGGGTATGGCTACACCTTC	TRBJ1-2	-	12	TRBV5-1
CASSQDGAVGRTQYF	TGCGCCAGCAGCCAAGATGGCGCAGTGGGCCGGACCCAGTACTTC	TRBJ2-5	-	15	TRBV4-1
CASSLIGGPDYGYTF	TGTGCCAGCAGTTTAATCGGGGGGCCGGACTATGGCTACACCTTC	TRBJ1-2	-	15	TRBV27
CASSSTGNNQPQHF	TGTGCCAGCAGTTCAACCGGGAACAATCAGCCCCAGCATTTT	TRBJ1-5	-	14	TRBV6-5
CASEPQPPSLDEQYF	TGTGCCAGCGAGCCCCAACCGCCCTCCCTGGACGAGCAGTACTTC	TRBJ2-7	-	15	TRBV7-8
CASSAYNGQGLGYTF	TGTGCCAGCAGCGCATATAATGGACAGGGTTTGGGCTACACCTTC	TRBJ1-2	TRBD1	15	TRBV9
CASSEAGGSGQPQHF	TGTGCCAGCAGTGAAGCAGGGGGGTCAGGTCAGCCCCAGCATTTT	TRBJ1-5	-	15	TRBV2
CASSLSGQGAGSQPQHF	TGTGCCAGCAGCCTATCGGGACAGGGGGCTGGAAGTCAGCCCCAGCATTTT	TRBJ1-5	TRBD1	17	TRBV5-8
CASTYRTGAPTDTQYF	TGTGCCAGCACCTACAGGACAGGGGCACCCACAGATACGCAGTATTTT	TRBJ2-3	TRBD1	16	TRBV27
CASSISLGPTGYTF	TGTGCCAGTAGTATATCCCTGGGACCGACGGGCTACACCTTC	TRBJ1-2	-	14	TRBV19
CAWSVLRDTEAFF	TGTGCCTGGAGTGTACTACGGGACACTGAAGCTTTCTTT	TRBJ1-1	-	13	TRBV30
CASTAAGLAGGPYNEQFF	TGTGCCAGCACTGCCGCCGGACTAGCGGGAGGGCCCTACAATGAGCAGTTCTTC	TRBJ2-1	TRBD2	18	TRBV11-2
CATRDYGDGELFF	TGCGCCACCCGGGACTACGGAGACGGGGAGCTGTTTTTT	TRBJ2-2	TRBD2	13	TRBV4-1
CASSQVLFRGRDTGELFF	TGTGCCAGCAGCCAAGTTCTTTTCCGCGGCAGGGACACCGGGGAGCTGTTTTTT	TRBJ2-2	-	18	TRBV4-2
CAISLHLAGDYEQYF	TGTGCCATCAGCCTCCATCTAGCGGGAGACTACGAGCAGTACTTC	TRBJ2-7	TRBD2	15	TRBV10-3
CATSRGRQGGTEAFF	TGTGCCACCAGCAGAGGTAGGCAGGGGGGCACTGAAGCTTTCTTT	TRBJ1-1	TRBD1	15	TRBV15
CASSIIGQGVEEQYF	TGTGCCAGTAGTATAATAGGCCAGGGGGTTGAGGAGCAGTACTTC	TRBJ2-7	TRBD1	15	TRBV19